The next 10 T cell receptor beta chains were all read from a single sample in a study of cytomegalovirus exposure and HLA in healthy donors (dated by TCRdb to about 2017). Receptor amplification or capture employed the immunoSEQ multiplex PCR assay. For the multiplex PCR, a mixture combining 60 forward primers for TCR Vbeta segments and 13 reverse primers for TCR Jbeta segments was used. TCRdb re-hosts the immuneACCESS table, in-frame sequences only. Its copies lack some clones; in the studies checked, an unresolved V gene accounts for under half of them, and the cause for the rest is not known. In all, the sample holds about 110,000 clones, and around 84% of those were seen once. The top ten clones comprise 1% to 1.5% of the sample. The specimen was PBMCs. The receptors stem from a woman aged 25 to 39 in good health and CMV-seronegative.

The CDR3 DNA sequence: TGCAGCGTTGAAGAACCAGGGGGGTATGGCTACACCTTC. Amino acid sequence: CSVEEPGGYGYTF. The rearrangement links TRBV29-1 to TRBJ1-2, with TRBD1 identical over 7 bases. The CDR3 spans 13 residues. Losses at the gene ends were 0 bases for V and 5 bases for J; bases not matched to a gene: 3. Germline V gene data show CDR1 as SQVTM and CDR2 as ANQGSEA.

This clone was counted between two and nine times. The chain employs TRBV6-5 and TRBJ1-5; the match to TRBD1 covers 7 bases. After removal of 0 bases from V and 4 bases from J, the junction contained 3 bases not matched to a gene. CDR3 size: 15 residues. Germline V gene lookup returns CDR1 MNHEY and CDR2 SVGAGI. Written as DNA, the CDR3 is TGTGCCAGCAGTTACTCGGCACAGGGGAATCAGCCCCAGCATTTT. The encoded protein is CASSYSAQGNQPQHF.

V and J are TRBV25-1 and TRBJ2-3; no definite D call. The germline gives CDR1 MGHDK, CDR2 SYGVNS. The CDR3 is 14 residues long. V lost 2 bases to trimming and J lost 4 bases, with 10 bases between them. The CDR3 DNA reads TGTGCCAGCAGTGAAGAGAGCTCGGCAGATACGCAGTATTTT. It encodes CASSEESSADTQYF.

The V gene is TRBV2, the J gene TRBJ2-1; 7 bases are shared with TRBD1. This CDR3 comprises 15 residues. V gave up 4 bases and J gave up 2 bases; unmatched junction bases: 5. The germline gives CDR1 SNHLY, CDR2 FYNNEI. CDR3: CASSVRTGTYNEQFF. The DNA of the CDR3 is TGTGCCAGCAGTGTCCGGACAGGCACCTACAATGAGCAGTTCTTC.

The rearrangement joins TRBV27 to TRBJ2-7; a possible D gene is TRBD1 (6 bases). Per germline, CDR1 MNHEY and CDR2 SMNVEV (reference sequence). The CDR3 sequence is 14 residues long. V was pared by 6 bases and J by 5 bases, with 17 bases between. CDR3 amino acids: CASRPLDRIHEQYF. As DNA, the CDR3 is TGTGCCAGCAGACCTCTCGACAGGATCCACGAGCAGTACTTC.

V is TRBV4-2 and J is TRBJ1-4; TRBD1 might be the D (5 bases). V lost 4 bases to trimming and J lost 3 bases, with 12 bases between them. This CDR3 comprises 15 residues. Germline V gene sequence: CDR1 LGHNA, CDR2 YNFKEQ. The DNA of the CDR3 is TGTGCCAGCAGCCCGCAGACAGACGCTAATGAAAAACTGTTTTTT. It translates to CASSPQTDANEKLFF.

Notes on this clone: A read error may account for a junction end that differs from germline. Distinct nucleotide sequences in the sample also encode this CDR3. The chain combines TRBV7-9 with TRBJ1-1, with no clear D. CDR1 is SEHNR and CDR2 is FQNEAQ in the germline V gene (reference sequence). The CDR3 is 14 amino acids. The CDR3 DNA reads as TGTGCCAGCAGCGAGGGAGGACTTTTCACTGAAGCCTTCTTT. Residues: CASSEGGLFTEAFF.

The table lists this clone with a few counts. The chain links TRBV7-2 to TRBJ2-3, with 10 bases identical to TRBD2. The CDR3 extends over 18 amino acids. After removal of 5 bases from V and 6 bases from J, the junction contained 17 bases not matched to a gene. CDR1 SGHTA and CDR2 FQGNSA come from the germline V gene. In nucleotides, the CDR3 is TGTGCCAGCAGCAAAGTTCCTGGCCTAGCGGGAGTCCCGGATACGCAGTATTTT. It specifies CASSKVPGLAGVPDTQYF.

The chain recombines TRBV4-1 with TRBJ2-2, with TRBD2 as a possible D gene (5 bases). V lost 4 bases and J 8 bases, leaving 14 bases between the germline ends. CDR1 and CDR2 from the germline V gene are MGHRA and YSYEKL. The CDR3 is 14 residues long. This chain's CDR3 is CASSPGREGGELFF. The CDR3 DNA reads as TGCGCCAGCAGCCCGGGAAGGGAAGGGGGGGAGCTGTTTTTT.

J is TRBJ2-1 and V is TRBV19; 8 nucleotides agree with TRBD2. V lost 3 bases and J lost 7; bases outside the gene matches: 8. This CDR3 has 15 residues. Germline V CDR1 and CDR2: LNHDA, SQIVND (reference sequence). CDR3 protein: CASSILTGGRNEQFF. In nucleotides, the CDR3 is TGTGCCAGTAGTATTTTGACGGGAGGGCGAAATGAGCAGTTCTTC.